The 6 T cell receptor beta chains given below trace back to one sample, sequenced in a study of blood T cell repertoires in COVID-19. Libraries were prepared by immunoSEQ multiplex PCR; TCRdb keeps only in-frame clonotypes and omits some of them. Of fewer than 200,000 clones listed, about four fifths are singletons. The sequenced sample consisted of peripheral blood. Receptors were obtained from a man in his sixties with acute or convalescent COVID-19.

The rearrangement uses TRBV12-3 or TRBV12-4 and TRBJ2-7, with D possibly TRBD2 on 6 matching bases. There are 13 residues in the CDR3. V shed 6 bases and J shed 5 bases, with 14 bases lying between them. CDR3 sequence reads: CASSRDSAHEQYF. The CDR3 nucleotides read TGTGCCAGCAGCAGGGACTCCGCACACGAGCAGTACTTC.

This clone was recorded once. The rearrangement joins TRBV5-4 to TRBJ2-7; TRBD1 might be the D (6 bases). Germline V gene sequence: CDR1 SGHNT, CDR2 YYREEE (reference sequence). The CDR3 is 15 residues long. V lost 0 bases, J lost 4 bases, and 14 bases lay in between. The CDR3, as DNA: TGTGCCAGCAGCTTGGATGGAGGCCAGGGGTACGAGCAGTACTTC. Its protein is CASSLDGGQGYEQYF.

V is TRBV4-1 and J is TRBJ2-1, with 12 positions matching TRBD2. In germline, CDR1 is MGHRA, CDR2 YSYEKL. The CDR3 has 20 amino acids. Trimming took 1 base from V and 0 from J; bases not matched to a gene: 10. The CDR3 spells CASSQGLAGVLPSSYNEQFF. The DNA for the CDR3 is TGCGCCAGCAGCCAAGGACTAGCGGGAGTCTTACCTAGCTCCTACAATGAGCAGTTCTTC.

CDR3 in DNA: TGTGCCAGAAGCTTGAGCTGGGACAGGGGACGAAATCAGCCCCAGCATTTT. Its protein is CARSLSWDRGRNQPQHF. The chain employs TRBV5-3 and TRBJ1-5; 10 positions agree with TRBD1. TRBV5-3 is an ORF, and what it does is uncertain. The trim removed 1 base at V and 4 bases at J, leaving 8 bases unmatched. CDR3 size: 17 residues.

As to this clone: At one of its ends the junction is not consistent with the germline gene, which may arise from a read error. The rearrangement links TRBV12-3 or TRBV12-4 to TRBJ1-1; D not resolved. The CDR3 is made up of 13 amino acids. CDR3 protein: CASRPTVGSTYVF. CDR3 nucleotides: TGTGCCAGCAGACCAACAGTGGGCTCAACCTACGTCTTT.

The CDR3 DNA follows: TGTGCTAGTGGTTTACAGGGTAACCAGCCCCAGCATTTT. It translates to CASGLQGNQPQHF. This sequence joins TRBV12-5 and TRBJ1-5, with TRBD1 as a possible D gene (6 bases). V gave up 3 bases and J gave up 7 bases, with 10 bases separating them. Germline loops: CDR1 LGHNT, CDR2 FRNRAP. The CDR3 runs 13 residues.